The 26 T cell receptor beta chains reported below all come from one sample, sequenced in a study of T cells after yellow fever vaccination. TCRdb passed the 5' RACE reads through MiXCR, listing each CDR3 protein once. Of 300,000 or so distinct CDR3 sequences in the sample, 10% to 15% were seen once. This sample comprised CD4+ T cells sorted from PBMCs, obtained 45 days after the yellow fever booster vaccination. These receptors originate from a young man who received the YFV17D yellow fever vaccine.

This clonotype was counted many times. The CDR3 coding sequence is TGTGCCAGCAGCTTTGGGAATGAGCAGTTCTTC. Translated, it gives CASSFGNEQFF. This sequence joins TRBV7-6 and TRBJ2-1; no clear D gene. V lost 3 bases to trimming and J lost 7 bases, with 4 bases between them. CDR3 length: 11 amino acids. From germline, CDR1 is SGHVS and CDR2 FNYEAQ. The entire variable domain, with the rest obtained from reference TRBV7-6 and TRBJ2-1, is as follows: GAGVSQSPRYKVTKRGQDVALRCDPISGHVSLYWYRQALGQGPEFLTYFNYEAQQDKSGLPNDRFSAERPEGSISTLTIQRTEQRDSAMYRCASSFGNEQFFGPGTRLTVL.

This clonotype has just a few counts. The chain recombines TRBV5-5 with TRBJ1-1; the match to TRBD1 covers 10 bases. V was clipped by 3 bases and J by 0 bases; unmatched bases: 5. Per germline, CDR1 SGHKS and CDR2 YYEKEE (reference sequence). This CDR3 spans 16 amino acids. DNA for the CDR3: TGTGCCAGCAGCTGGGACAGGGGACTTATGAACACTGAAGCTTTCTTT. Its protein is CASSWDRGLMNTEAFF.

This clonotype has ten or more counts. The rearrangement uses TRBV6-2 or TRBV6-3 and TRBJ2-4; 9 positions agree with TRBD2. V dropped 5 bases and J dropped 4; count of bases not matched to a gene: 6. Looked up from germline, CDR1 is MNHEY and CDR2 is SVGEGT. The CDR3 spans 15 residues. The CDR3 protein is CASSRLAEGKNIQYF. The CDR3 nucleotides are TGTGCCAGCAGTCGACTAGCGGAGGGGAAAAACATTCAGTACTTC.

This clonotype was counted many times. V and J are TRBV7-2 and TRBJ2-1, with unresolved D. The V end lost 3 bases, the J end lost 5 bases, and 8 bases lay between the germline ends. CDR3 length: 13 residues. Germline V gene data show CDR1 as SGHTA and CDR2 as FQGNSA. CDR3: CASSLARDNEQFF. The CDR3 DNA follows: TGTGCCAGCAGCTTGGCTAGGGACAATGAGCAGTTCTTC.

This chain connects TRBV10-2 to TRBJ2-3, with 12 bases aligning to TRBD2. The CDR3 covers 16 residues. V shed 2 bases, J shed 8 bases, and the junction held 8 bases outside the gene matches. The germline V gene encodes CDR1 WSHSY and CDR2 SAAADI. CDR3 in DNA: TGCGCCAGCAGTGAGGATGGGACTAGCGGGTCGAGTACGCAGTATTTT. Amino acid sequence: CASSEDGTSGSSTQYF.

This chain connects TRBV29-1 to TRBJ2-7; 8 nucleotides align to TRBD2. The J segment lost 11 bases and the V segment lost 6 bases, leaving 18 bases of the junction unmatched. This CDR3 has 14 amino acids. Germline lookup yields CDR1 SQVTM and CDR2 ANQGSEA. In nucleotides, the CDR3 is TGCAGCGTGAGAACACCGGGACTAGGCTTGGTTGAGTACTTC. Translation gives CSVRTPGLGLVEYF.

CDR3 in DNA: TGTGCCAGCAGTGAAATGAGGGAAAAACTGTTTTTT. Residues: CASSEMREKLFF. The rearrangement links TRBV6-1 to TRBJ1-4; no reliable D call. Trimming took 2 bases from V and 8 from J, leaving 6 bases between them. The CDR3 is made up of 12 amino acids. Per the germline V gene, CDR1 is MNHNS and CDR2 is SASEGT.

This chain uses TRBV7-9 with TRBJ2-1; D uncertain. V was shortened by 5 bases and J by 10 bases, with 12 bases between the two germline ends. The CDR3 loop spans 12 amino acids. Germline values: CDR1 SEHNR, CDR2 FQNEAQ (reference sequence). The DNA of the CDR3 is TGTGCCAGCAGCAAACAGACAAGGGAGCAGTTCTTC. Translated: CASSKQTREQFF.

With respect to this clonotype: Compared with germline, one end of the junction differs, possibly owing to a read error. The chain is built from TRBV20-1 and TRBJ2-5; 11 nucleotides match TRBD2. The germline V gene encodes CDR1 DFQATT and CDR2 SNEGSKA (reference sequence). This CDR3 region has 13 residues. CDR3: CSAPLAGVETKYF. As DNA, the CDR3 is TGCAGTGCCCCACTAGCGGGAGTTGAGACCAAGTACTTC.

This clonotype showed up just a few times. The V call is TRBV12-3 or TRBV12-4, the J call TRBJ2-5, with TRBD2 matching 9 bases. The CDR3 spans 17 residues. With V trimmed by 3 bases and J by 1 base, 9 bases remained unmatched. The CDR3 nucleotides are TGTGCCAGCAGTTTGGGTATCCCTAGCGGGACCCAAGAGACCCAGTACTTC. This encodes CASSLGIPSGTQETQYF.

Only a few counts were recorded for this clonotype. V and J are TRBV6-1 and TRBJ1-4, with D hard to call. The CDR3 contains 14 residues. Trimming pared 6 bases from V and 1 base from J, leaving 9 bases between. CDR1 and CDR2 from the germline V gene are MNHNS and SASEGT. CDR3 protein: CASRAVGTNEKLFF. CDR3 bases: TGTGCCAGCAGGGCCGTCGGAACTAATGAAAAACTGTTTTTT.

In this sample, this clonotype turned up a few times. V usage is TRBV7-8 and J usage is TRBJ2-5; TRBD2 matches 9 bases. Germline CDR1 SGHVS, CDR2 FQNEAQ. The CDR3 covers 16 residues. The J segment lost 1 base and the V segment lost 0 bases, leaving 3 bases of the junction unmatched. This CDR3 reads CASSLAVTSGQETQYF. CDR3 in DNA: TGTGCCAGCAGCTTAGCGGTGACTAGCGGCCAAGAGACCCAGTACTTC.

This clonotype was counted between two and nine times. CDR3 sequence (DNA): TGTGCCACCCTTCGGCAGCCGACCAGCAATCAGCCCCAGCATTTT. It encodes CATLRQPTSNQPQHF. The rearrangement links TRBV6-2 or TRBV6-3 to TRBJ1-5; D gene ambiguous. Germline CDR1 reads MNHEY; CDR2 reads SVGEGT. The CDR3 has 15 residues. Deletions cut 10 bases from V and 1 base from J, with 17 bases between.

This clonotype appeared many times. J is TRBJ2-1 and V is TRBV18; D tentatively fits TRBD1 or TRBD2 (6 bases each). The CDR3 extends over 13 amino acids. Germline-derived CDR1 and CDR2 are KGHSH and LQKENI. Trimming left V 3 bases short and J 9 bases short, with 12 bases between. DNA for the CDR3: TGTGCCAGCTCACCGGGGGCCGGGGGTGAGCAGTTCTTC. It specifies CASSPGAGGEQFF.

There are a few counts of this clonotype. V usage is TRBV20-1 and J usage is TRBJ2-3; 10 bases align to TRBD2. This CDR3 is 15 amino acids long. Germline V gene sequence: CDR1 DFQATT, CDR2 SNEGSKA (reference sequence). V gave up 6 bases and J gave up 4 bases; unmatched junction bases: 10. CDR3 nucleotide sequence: TGCAGTGCGGGAGAGAGCGGGAGGGTGGCAGATACGCAGTATTTT. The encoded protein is CSAGESGRVADTQYF.

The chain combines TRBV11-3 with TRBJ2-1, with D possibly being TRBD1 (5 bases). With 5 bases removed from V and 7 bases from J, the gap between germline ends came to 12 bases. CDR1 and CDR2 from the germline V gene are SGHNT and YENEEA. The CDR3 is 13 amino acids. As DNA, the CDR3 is TGTGCCAGCAGCCATAATGGGGCGAATGAGCAGTTCTTC. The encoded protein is CASSHNGANEQFF.

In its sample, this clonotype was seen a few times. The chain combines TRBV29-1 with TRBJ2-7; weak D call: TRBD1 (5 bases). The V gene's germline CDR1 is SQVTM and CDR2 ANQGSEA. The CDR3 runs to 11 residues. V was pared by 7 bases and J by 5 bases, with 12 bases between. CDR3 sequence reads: CSGQGSNEQYF. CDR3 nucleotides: TGCAGCGGGCAGGGCAGCAACGAGCAGTACTTC.

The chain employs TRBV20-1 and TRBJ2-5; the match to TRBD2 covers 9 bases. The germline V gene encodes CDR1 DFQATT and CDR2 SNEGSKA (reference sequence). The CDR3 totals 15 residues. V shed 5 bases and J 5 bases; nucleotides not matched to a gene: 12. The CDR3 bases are TGCAGTGCTTATACTGGAGCGGGAGGTTGGGAGACCCAGTACTTC. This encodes CSAYTGAGGWETQYF.

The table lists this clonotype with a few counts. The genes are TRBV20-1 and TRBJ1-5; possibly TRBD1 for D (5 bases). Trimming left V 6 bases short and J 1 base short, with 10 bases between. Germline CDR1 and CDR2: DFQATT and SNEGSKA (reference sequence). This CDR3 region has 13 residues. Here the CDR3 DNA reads TGCAGTGCGAGTGGGGACAGCAATCAGCCCCAGCATTTT. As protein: CSASGDSNQPQHF.

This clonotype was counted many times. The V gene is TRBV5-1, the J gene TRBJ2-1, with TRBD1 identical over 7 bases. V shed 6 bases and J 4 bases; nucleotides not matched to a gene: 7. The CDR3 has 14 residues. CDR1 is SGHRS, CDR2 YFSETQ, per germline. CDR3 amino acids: CASNRDSPYNEQFF. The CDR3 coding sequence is TGCGCCAGCAACAGGGACAGCCCTTACAATGAGCAGTTCTTC.

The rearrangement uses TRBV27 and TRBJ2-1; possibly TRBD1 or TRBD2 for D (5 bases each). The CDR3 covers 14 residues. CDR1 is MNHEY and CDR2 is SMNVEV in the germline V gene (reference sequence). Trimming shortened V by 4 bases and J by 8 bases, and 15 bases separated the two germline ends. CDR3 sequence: CASSSLGVWDEQFF. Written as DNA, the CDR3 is TGTGCCAGCAGTTCTCTGGGGGTTTGGGATGAGCAGTTCTTC.

The CDR3 DNA follows: TGTGCCAGCAGCTTACACGGAGGGGCCTACAATGAGCAGTTCTTC. Its translation is CASSLHGGAYNEQFF. The V and J genes are TRBV7-2 and TRBJ2-1; D perhaps matches TRBD2 (6 bases). This CDR3 is 15 amino acids long. V was clipped by 2 bases and J by 2 bases, with 10 bases between them. The germline V gene has CDR1 SGHTA and CDR2 FQGNSA.

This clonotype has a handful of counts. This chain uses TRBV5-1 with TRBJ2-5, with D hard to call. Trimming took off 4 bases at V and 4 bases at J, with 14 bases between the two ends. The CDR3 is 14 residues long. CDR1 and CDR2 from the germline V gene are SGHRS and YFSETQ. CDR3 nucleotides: TGCGCCAGCAGCCAGAGTTGGGGTCTAGAGACCCAGTACTTC. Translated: CASSQSWGLETQYF.

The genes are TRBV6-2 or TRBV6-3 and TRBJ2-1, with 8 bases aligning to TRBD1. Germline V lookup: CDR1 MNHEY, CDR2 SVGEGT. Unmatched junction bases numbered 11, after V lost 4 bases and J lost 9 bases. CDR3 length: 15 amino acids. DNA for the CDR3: TGTGCCAGCAGTTTTAGGACAGGGTCGGGGGTTGAGCAGTTCTTC. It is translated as CASSFRTGSGVEQFF.

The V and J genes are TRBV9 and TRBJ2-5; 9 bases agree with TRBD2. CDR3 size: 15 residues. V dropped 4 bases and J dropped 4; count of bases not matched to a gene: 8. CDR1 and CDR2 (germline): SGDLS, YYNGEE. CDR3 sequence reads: CASSLLSGSGETQYF. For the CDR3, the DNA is TGTGCCAGCAGCCTCCTTAGCGGGAGTGGAGAGACCCAGTACTTC. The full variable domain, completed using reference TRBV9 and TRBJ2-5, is DSGVTQTPKHLITATGQRVTLRCSPRSGDLSVYWYQQSLDQGLQFLIQYYNGEERAKGNILERFSAQQFPDLHSELNLSSLELGDSALYFCASSLLSGSGETQYFGPGTRLLVL.

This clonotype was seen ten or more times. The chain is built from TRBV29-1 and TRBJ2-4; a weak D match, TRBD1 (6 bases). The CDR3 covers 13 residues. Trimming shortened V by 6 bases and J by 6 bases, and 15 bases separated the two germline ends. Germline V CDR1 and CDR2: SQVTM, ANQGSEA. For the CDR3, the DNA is TGCAGCGTCTCAGGGGTGGAGAGAAACATTCAGTACTTC. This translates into CSVSGVERNIQYF. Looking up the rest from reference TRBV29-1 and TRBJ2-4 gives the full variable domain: SAVISQKPSRDICQRGTSLTIQCQVDSQVTMMFWYRQQPGQSLTLIATANQGSEATYESGFVIDKFPISRPNLTFSTLTVSNMSPEDSSIYLCSVSGVERNIQYFGAGTRLSVL.